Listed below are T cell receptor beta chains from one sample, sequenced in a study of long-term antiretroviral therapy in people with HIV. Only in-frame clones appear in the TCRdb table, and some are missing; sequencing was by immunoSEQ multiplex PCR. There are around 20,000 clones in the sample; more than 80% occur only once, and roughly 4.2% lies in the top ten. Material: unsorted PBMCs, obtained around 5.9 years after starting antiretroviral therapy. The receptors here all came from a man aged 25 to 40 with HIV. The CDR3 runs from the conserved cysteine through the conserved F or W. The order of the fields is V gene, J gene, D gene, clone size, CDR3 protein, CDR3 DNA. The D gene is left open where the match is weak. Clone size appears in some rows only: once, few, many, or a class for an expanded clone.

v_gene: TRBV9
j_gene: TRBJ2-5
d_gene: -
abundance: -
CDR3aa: CASSVGDLGETQYF
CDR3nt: TGTGCCAGCAGCGTTGGGGACCTGGGGGAGACCCAGTACTTC

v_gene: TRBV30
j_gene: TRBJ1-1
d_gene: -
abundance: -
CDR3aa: CAWSVQGTYTEAFF
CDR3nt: TGTGCCTGGAGTGTCCAGGGAACCTACACTGAAGCTTTCTTT

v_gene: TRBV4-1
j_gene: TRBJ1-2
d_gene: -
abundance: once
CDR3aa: CASSQAGLYGYTF
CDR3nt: TGCGCCAGCAGCCAAGCGGGGCTCTATGGCTACACCTTC

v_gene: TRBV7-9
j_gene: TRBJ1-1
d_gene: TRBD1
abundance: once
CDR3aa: CASSKSGTGNTEAFF
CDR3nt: TGTGCCAGCAGCAAGTCCGGGACAGGGAATACTGAAGCTTTCTTT

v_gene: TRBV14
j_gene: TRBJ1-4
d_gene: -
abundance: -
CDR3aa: CASSRRGVTTNEKLFF
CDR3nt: TGTGCCAGCAGCCGTCGGGGGGTTACAACTAATGAAAAACTGTTTTTT

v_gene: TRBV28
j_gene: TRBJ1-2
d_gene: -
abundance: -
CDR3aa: CASSLDSYYGYTF
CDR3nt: TGTGCCAGCAGCCTTGACAGCTACTATGGCTACACCTTC

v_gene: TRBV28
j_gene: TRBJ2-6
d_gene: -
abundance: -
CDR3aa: CASSTGALANVLTF
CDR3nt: TGTGCCAGCAGTACGGGCGCTCTGGCCAACGTCCTGACTTTC

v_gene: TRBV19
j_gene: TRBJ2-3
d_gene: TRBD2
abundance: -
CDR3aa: CASSIRPSGGVADTQYF
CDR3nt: TGTGCCAGTAGTATTCGGCCTAGCGGGGGAGTAGCAGATACGCAGTATTTT

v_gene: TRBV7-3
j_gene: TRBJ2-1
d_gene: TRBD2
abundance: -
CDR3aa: CASSRGGAYNEQFF
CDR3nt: TGTGCCAGCAGCCGCGGGGGGGCCTACAATGAGCAGTTCTTC

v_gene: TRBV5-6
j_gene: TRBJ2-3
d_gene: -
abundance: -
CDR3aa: CASSPRTDLGFSPDTQYF
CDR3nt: TGTGCCAGCAGCCCCCGGACAGACCTCGGCTTCTCCCCGGATACGCAGTATTTT

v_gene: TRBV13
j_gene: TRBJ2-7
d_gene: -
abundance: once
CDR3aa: CASSPSGSGDYEQYF
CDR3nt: TGTGCCAGCAGCCCGTCGGGTAGCGGTGACTACGAGCAGTACTTC

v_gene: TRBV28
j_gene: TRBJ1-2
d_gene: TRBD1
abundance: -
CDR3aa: CASRKPRDRVESWVVGGYGYTF
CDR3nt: TGTGCCAGCAGAAAACCGAGGGACAGGGTGGAAAGTTGGGTTGTTGGGGGTTATGGCTACACCTTC

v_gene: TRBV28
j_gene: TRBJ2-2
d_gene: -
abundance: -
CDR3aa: CASSIAPRVRSTGELFF
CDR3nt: TGTGCCAGCAGTATAGCCCCCAGGGTTAGGAGCACCGGGGAGCTGTTTTTT

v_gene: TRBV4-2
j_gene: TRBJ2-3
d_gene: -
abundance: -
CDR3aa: CASSQVALSSTDTQYF
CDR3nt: TGTGCCAGCAGCCAAGTGGCGCTCTCTAGCACAGATACGCAGTATTTT

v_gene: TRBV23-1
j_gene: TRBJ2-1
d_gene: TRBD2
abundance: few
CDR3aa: CASSQRLATLPMRQFF
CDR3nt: TGCGCCAGCAGTCAAAGACTAGCCACCCTACCAATGAGGCAGTTCTTC

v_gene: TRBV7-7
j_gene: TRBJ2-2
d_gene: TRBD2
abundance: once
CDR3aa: CASSSGLASTGELFF
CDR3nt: TGTGCCAGCAGTTCTGGACTAGCTAGCACCGGGGAGCTGTTTTTT

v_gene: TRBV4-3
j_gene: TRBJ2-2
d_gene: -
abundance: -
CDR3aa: CASSQETSANTGELFF
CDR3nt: TGCGCCAGCAGCCAAGAAACGTCCGCGAACACCGGGGAGCTGTTTTTT

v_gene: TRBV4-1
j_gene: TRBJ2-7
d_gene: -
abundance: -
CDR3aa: CASSQQGAYEQYF
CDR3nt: TGCGCCAGCAGCCAGCAGGGAGCCTACGAGCAGTACTTC

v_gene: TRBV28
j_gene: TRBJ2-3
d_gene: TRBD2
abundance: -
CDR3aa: CATYSFKLAGQATDTQYF
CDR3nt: TGTGCCACCTACAGTTTCAAACTAGCGGGGCAAGCCACAGATACGCAGTATTTT

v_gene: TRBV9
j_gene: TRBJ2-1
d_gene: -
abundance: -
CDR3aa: CASSVGAPPYNEQFF
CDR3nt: TGTGCCAGCAGCGTTGGGGCGCCCCCCTACAATGAGCAGTTCTTC

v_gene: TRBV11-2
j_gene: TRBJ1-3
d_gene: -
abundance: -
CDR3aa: CASSLGSRNTIYF
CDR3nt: TGTGCCAGCAGCTTGGGGTCCAGAAACACCATATATTTT

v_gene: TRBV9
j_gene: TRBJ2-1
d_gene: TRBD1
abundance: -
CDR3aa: CASSVVGQGPEQFF
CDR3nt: TGTGCCAGCAGCGTAGTGGGACAGGGGCCCGAGCAGTTCTTC